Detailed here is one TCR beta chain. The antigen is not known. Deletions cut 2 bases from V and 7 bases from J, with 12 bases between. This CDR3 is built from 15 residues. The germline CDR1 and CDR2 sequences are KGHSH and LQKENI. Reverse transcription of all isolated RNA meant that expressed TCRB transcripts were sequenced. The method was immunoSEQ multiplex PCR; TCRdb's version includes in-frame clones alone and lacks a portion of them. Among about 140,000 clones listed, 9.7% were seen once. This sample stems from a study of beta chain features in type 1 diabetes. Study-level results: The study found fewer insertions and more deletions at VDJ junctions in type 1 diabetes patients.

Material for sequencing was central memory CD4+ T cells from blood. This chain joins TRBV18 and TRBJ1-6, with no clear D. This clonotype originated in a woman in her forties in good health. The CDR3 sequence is CASSPTGRGNSPLHF. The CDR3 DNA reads TGTGCCAGCTCACCAACCGGACGGGGAAATTCACCCCTCCACTTT. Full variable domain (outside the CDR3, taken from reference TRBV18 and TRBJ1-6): NAGVMQNPRHLVRRRGQEARLRCSPMKGHSHVYWYRQLPEEGLKFMVYLQKENIIDESGMPKERFSAEFPKEGPSILRIQQVVRGDSAAYFCASSPTGRGNSPLHFGNGTRLTVT.